This section outlines one T cell receptor (beta chain) sequence together with its context. Here immunoSEQ multiplex PCR was the method, and the copy in TCRdb shows in-frame clones only, minus some. The profile shows a few hundred thousand clones, 80% to 90% of them singletons. Either two negative PCRs, clearance, or symptom resolution qualified Cohort 3 donors as recovered. The data belong to a study of blood T cell repertoires in COVID-19. On the study more broadly: PBMCs, B-cell-depleted T cells, or T cells were the source of the cDNA or gDNA that made up the material.

Germline-derived CDR1 and CDR2 are SGHTA and FQGNSA. This CDR3 contains 18 residues. Trimming took 5 bases from V and 3 from J, leaving 25 bases between them. This TCR was sampled from a man under 40 who had recovered from COVID-19. The sample consisted of PBMCs or T cells enriched from blood (not recorded which). The chain combines TRBV7-2 with TRBJ1-1, with D possibly TRBD1 on 6 matching bases. The CDR3 DNA reads as TGTGCCAGCAGCGTGAAGAGCCGGTTATGGGACACGGACACTGAAGCTTTCTTT. Translating gives CASSVKSRLWDTDTEAFF.